The next 8 T cell receptor beta chains were all read from a single sample in a study of blood T cell repertoires in COVID-19. The method was immunoSEQ multiplex PCR; TCRdb's version includes in-frame clones alone and lacks a portion of them. This sample has under 250,000 clones, with 65% to 90% found just once. Sequenced input: peripheral blood. The receptors were gathered from a human donor in a cohort sampled during active COVID-19.

The rearrangement links TRBV7-9 to TRBJ1-1, with 7 nucleotides matching TRBD1. This CDR3 contains 16 residues. The junction had 9 bases not matched to a gene; V was cut back by 5 bases and J by 0 bases. Germline V lookup: CDR1 SEHNR, CDR2 FQNEAQ (reference sequence). CDR3 region: CASSPRVGGMNTEAFF. CDR3 DNA sequence: TGTGCCAGCAGCCCTCGAGTAGGGGGCATGAACACTGAAGCTTTCTTT. Full variable domain (rest looked up from reference TRBV7-9 and TRBJ1-1): DTGVSQNPRHKITKRGQNVTFRCDPISEHNRLYWYRQTLGQGPEFLTYFQNEAQLEKSRLLSDRFSAERPKGSFSTLEIQRTEQGDSAMYLCASSPRVGGMNTEAFFGQGTRLTVV.

The V call is TRBV2, the J call TRBJ2-7; 7 bases are shared with TRBD2. Germline CDR1 SNHLY, CDR2 FYNNEI. This CDR3 comprises 14 residues. V shed 3 bases, J shed 5 bases, and the junction held 7 bases outside the gene matches. DNA of the CDR3: TGTGCCAGCAGTGAGTCTAGCGGCCCCGACGAGCAGTACTTC. This sequence encodes CASSESSGPDEQYF.

V is TRBV27 and J is TRBJ2-6; D unclear. V lost 1 base and J 2 bases, leaving 12 bases between the germline ends. CDR1 and CDR2 from the germline V gene are MNHEY and SMNVEV (reference sequence). The CDR3 contains 17 residues. The CDR3 region has the DNA TGTGCCAGCAGTTTATTCGGGTTATCCCCTGGGGCCAACGTCCTGACTTTC. Its translation is CASSLFGLSPGANVLTF.

The chain recombines TRBV6-5 with TRBJ2-3; D is possibly TRBD2 (5 bases). The CDR3 consists of 14 residues. The V gene lost 5 bases and the J gene lost 5 bases, with 14 bases spanning the gap. Germline lookup yields CDR1 MNHEY and CDR2 SVGAGI. The CDR3 region is CASSSWTAEDTQYF. As DNA, the CDR3 is TGTGCCAGCAGTAGCTGGACTGCTGAAGATACGCAGTATTTT.

The rearrangement uses TRBV7-8 and TRBJ2-7, with 8 bases identical to TRBD2. The CDR3 loop spans 14 amino acids. Germline CDR1 is SGHVS and CDR2 is FQNEAQ. V lost 3 bases to trimming and J lost 6 bases; unmatched junction nucleotides: 7. The CDR3 reads CASSLAGGPFEQYF. The CDR3 nucleotides read TGTGCCAGCAGCTTGGCGGGAGGTCCATTCGAGCAGTACTTC.

The chain employs TRBV5-4 and TRBJ2-7, with 10 bases that match TRBD1. The germline V gene encodes CDR1 SGHNT and CDR2 YYREEE (reference sequence). This CDR3 is 15 amino acids long. The V gene end was trimmed by 4 bases and the J gene end by 7 bases; junction bases not matched to a gene: 11. For the CDR3, the DNA is TGTGCCAGCAGCAAAGGACAGGGGGGGGGACGGGAGCAGTACTTC. Encoded protein: CASSKGQGGGREQYF.

This clone was counted a few times. This rearrangement joins TRBV19 to TRBJ2-2; perhaps TRBD1 as D (5 bases). CDR1 and CDR2 from the germline V gene are LNHDA and SQIVND (reference sequence). Trimming stripped 7 bases from V and 9 bases from J, with 18 bases between. The CDR3 contains 14 residues. The CDR3 DNA follows: TGTGCCAGTACCAGTGGTGGAAGGGGAAGGGAGCTGTTTTTT. Its translation: CASTSGGRGRELFF. The full variable domain, in which reference TRBV19 and TRBJ2-2 provide the parts outside the CDR3, is DGGITQSPKYLFRKEGQNVTLSCEQNLNHDAMYWYRQDPGQGLRLIYYSQIVNDFQKGDIAEGYSVSREKKESFPLTVTSAQKNPTAFYLCASTSGGRGRELFFGEGSRLTVL.

In this sample, this clone turned up a few times. This rearrangement joins TRBV19 to TRBJ1-1, with no clear D. V lost 1 base and J 1 base, leaving 7 bases between the germline ends. There are 14 residues in the CDR3. CDR1 and CDR2 (germline): LNHDA, SQIVND (reference sequence). The CDR3 sequence is CASSIGGSNTEAFF. The CDR3 DNA reads as TGTGCCAGTAGTATAGGAGGTTCGAACACTGAAGCTTTCTTT.